One and the same sample provided the 16 T cell receptor beta chains below, sequenced in a study of blood T cell repertoires in COVID-19. TCRdb keeps only in-frame clones here, not all; method: immunoSEQ multiplex PCR. Among some 73,000 clones listed, about 93% were seen once. Source material: peripheral blood. All receptors derive from a human donor in a cohort sampled during active COVID-19.

V is TRBV3-1 (or the pseudogene TRBV3-2) and J is TRBJ1-6; TRBD1 matches 12 bases. The CDR3 is 17 amino acids. CDR1 LGHDT and CDR2 YNNKEL come from the germline V gene (reference sequence). V lost 3 bases, J lost 4 bases, and 4 bases stayed unmatched. The CDR3, as DNA: TGTGCCAGCAGCCAGGGGACAGGGGGCGAATATAATTCACCCCTCCACTTT. This gives the protein CASSQGTGGEYNSPLHF.

V usage is TRBV4-3 and J usage is TRBJ2-5; D is possibly TRBD1 (5 bases). The V gene lost 4 bases and the J gene lost 5 bases, with 11 bases spanning the gap. Germline CDR1 is LGHNA and CDR2 is YSLEER. This CDR3 contains 13 residues. The CDR3 spells CASSPRTTETQYF. The CDR3 nucleotides are TGCGCCAGCAGCCCTCGGACAACTGAGACCCAGTACTTC.

The gene calls are TRBV3-1 (or the pseudogene TRBV3-2) and TRBJ2-2; a possible D gene is TRBD2 (6 bases). Looked up from germline, CDR1 is LGHDT and CDR2 is YNNKEL (reference sequence). The CDR3 is made up of 15 amino acids. The V end was cut by 4 bases, the J end by 1 base, with 10 bases between. CDR3: CASSRLVQNTGELFF. As DNA, the CDR3 is TGTGCCAGCAGCCGACTAGTCCAGAACACCGGGGAGCTGTTTTTT.

V and J are TRBV3-1 (or the pseudogene TRBV3-2) and TRBJ1-1, with TRBD1 as a possible D gene (5 bases). CDR3 size: 17 residues. CDR1 and CDR2 (germline): LGHDT, YNNKEL (reference sequence). Trimming removed 0 bases from V and 0 bases from J, with 14 bases in between. The CDR3 DNA sequence: TGTGCCAGCAGCCAAGATACCGCGGCAGGGTTGAACACTGAAGCTTTCTTT. It specifies CASSQDTAAGLNTEAFF.

The table lists this clone with a count of one. The gene calls are TRBV19 and TRBJ1-2; no clear D gene. The germline CDR1 and CDR2 sequences are LNHDA and SQIVND (reference sequence). The CDR3 runs to 19 residues. The ends were cut back, 0 bases at V and 2 bases at J, with 22 bases in the middle. DNA of the CDR3: TGTGCCAGTAGTATAGAGTCTGGGAGTGCCATGAGCAGGAACTATGGCTACACCTTC. This codes for CASSIESGSAMSRNYGYTF.

The chain combines TRBV3-1 (or the pseudogene TRBV3-2) with TRBJ2-3; D is unclear. The V gene's germline CDR1 is LGHDT and CDR2 YNNKEL (reference sequence). This CDR3 has 14 residues. Deletions cut 5 bases from V and 5 bases from J, with 14 bases between. The CDR3 DNA sequence: TGTGCCAGCAGCTACCAGTCCGGCGGAGATACGCAGTATTTT. Amino acid sequence: CASSYQSGGDTQYF.

This clone is a singleton in its sample. The chain is built from TRBV2 and TRBJ2-5; 7 bases are a match to TRBD1. The CDR3 loop spans 17 amino acids. Losses at the gene ends were 1 base for V and 1 base for J; bases not matched to a gene: 9. Germline V gene data show CDR1 as SNHLY and CDR2 as FYNNEI. In DNA form, the CDR3 reads TGTGCCAGCAGTGAAGACTGGGGCACAGGGGCCCAAGAGACCCAGTACTTC. It codes for CASSEDWGTGAQETQYF.

V and J are TRBV19 and TRBJ1-1; D is unclear. This CDR3 is built from 12 residues. Germline-derived CDR1 and CDR2 are LNHDA and SQIVND (reference sequence). V shed 7 bases and J shed 8 bases, with 14 bases lying between them. CDR3 bases: TGTGCCAGTATCTGGAGTTCGGGAGAAGCTTTCTTT. Protein: CASIWSSGEAFF.

The genes are TRBV19 and TRBJ1-4, with D possibly matching TRBD1 (5 bases). The CDR3 is 15 residues long. The V end was cut by 3 bases, the J end by 4 bases, with 12 bases between. The germline V gene encodes CDR1 LNHDA and CDR2 SQIVND (reference sequence). This CDR3 reads CASSMWSGLNEKLFF. CDR3 DNA sequence: TGTGCCAGTAGTATGTGGTCGGGACTTAATGAAAAACTGTTTTTT.

This chain joins TRBV25-1 and TRBJ2-7; D remains ambiguous. Germline values: CDR1 MGHDK, CDR2 SYGVNS. V was cut by 0 bases and J by 5 bases, with 2 bases left in between. The CDR3 spans 11 residues. This chain's CDR3 is CASSEYNEQYF. As DNA, the CDR3 is TGTGCCAGCAGTGAATATAACGAGCAGTACTTC.

The count of this clone is one. This chain links TRBV2 with TRBJ2-2, with D tentatively TRBD2 (6 bases). The CDR3 consists of 16 residues. Trimming pared 4 bases from V and 5 bases from J, leaving 17 bases between. Germline V lookup: CDR1 SNHLY, CDR2 FYNNEI. The CDR3 DNA follows: TGTGCCAGCAGTGCGGGTTCGCGGGGTGGGACCGGGGAGCTGTTTTTT. Translated, it gives CASSAGSRGGTGELFF. The full variable domain, completed using reference TRBV2 and TRBJ2-2, is EPEVTQTPSHQVTQMGQEVILRCVPISNHLYFYWYRQILGQKVEFLVSFYNNEISEKSEIFDDQFSVERPDGSNFTLKIRSTKLEDSAMYFCASSAGSRGGTGELFFGEGSRLTVL.

The chain has TRBV5-6 and TRBJ2-1; TRBD1 matches at 7 bases. The CDR3 runs to 13 residues. The trim removed 0 bases at V and 13 bases at J, leaving 7 bases unmatched. Germline V gives CDR1 SGHDT, CDR2 YYEEEE. The chain's CDR3 is CASSLVLRQGQFF. The CDR3 DNA is TGTGCCAGCAGCTTGGTTTTGAGACAGGGACAGTTCTTC. Full variable domain (remainder filled in from reference TRBV5-6 and TRBJ2-1): DAGVTQSPTHLIKTRGQQVTLRCSPKSGHDTVSWYQQALGQGPQFIFQYYEEEERQRGNFPDRFSGHQFPNYSSELNVNALLLGDSALYLCASSLVLRQGQFFGPGTRLTVL.

This sequence joins TRBV30 and TRBJ1-3; D is unresolved. This CDR3 comprises 15 residues. The V and J ends lost 0 bases and 0 bases respectively, with 9 bases between them. CDR1 is GTSNPN, CDR2 SVGIG, per germline (reference sequence). The CDR3 nucleotides are TGTGCCTGGAGTGTAGCGGGAGGCTCTGGAAACACCATATATTTT. It translates to CAWSVAGGSGNTIYF.

The chain carries TRBV19 and TRBJ1-1, with TRBD1 matching over 7 bases. CDR3 length: 17 residues. With V trimmed by 1 base and J by 0 bases, 8 bases remained unmatched. Germline values: CDR1 LNHDA, CDR2 SQIVND (reference sequence). The CDR3 here is CASSIGPDRAMNTEAFF. Written as DNA, the CDR3 is TGTGCCAGTAGTATAGGCCCTGACAGGGCGATGAACACTGAAGCTTTCTTT.

The chain combines TRBV7-6 with TRBJ2-3, with TRBD1 matching 8 bases. The germline V gene encodes CDR1 SGHVS and CDR2 FNYEAQ. The CDR3 length is 15 residues. V was pared by 3 bases and J by 2 bases, with 4 bases of the junction left unmatched. The CDR3 region has the DNA TGTGCCAGCAGCTTGGGGACAGGACCCACAGATACGCAGTATTTT. Translating gives CASSLGTGPTDTQYF.

This clone was found a few times. This rearrangement joins TRBV2 to TRBJ2-7, with TRBD2 identical over 12 bases. The CDR3 extends over 14 amino acids. Germline lookup yields CDR1 SNHLY and CDR2 FYNNEI. V shed 7 bases, J shed 2 bases, and the junction held 3 bases outside the gene matches. The CDR3 loop is CASIRTSGAYEQYF. The CDR3 region has the DNA TGTGCCAGCATCAGGACTAGCGGGGCCTACGAGCAGTACTTC.